This TCR beta chain was sequenced in a study of blood T cell repertoires in COVID-19. Across the whole study: Acute-phase and convalescent COVID-19 samples originated in the United States, Italy and Spain.

Per the authors' pipeline: From reference gene primer amplification, estimates of nucleated cell counts were derived. Some clones are missing from TCRdb's copy, which holds only in-frame ones; the method was immunoSEQ multiplex PCR. The DNA gave D and trimming, while V, J and clone size come from that table. The data show 200,000 to 250,000 clones, 85% to 90% seen once. Categorization into cohorts depended on clinical history that participants reported. CDR3 length equals 13 residues. V shed 8 bases, J shed 5 bases, and the junction held 4 bases outside the gene matches. The germline gives CDR1 ENHRY, CDR2 SYGVKD.

This clonotype was obtained from a woman aged 18-29 years in a cohort exposed to, infected with or recovered from COVID-19 (not recorded which). The specimen was PBMCs or T cells enriched from blood (not recorded which). The chain uses TRBV10-3 and TRBJ2-2, with 8 bases matching TRBD1. The CDR3 loop reads CAIGRTGTGELFF. In DNA, the CDR3 is TGTGCCATCGGCCGGACAGGGACCGGGGAGCTGTTTTTT.